The clone carrying this TCR beta chain was seen repeatedly, ten times or more. This entry comes from a study of T cells in Graves' hyperthyroidism and ophthalmopathy. From RNA transcripts, TCR beta CDR3 regions were amplified. Using the HTBI primer set, a first-round RT-PCR was run on the TCR CDR3. TCRdb reprocessed the multiplex PCR reads with MiXCR, giving one entry per CDR3 protein. The top ten clones hold around a third of a sample with about 640,000 distinct CDR3 sequences, 20% to 25% of them seen once. Germline V gene data show CDR1 as MDHEN and CDR2 as SYDVKM. Trimming cost V 6 bases and J 5 bases; bases outside gene matches: 4. The CDR3 has 14 amino acids.

This sequence was found in a man under 40 with Graves' ophthalmopathy. The sample comprised blood. The V call is TRBV28, the J call TRBJ2-7; 13 nucleotides align to TRBD2. The CDR3 nucleotides are TGTGCCAGCAGCAGGGGACTAGCGGGAAACGAGCAGTACTTC. This gives the protein CASSRGLAGNEQYF.